This is a list of T cell receptor beta chains from one sample in a study of regulatory T cells in long-lasting Graves disease. TCRdb processed the multiplex PCR reads anew with MiXCR; each CDR3 protein has one entry. The repertoire holds fewer than 400,000 distinct CDR3 sequences, with about 18% as singletons. Sequencing used peripheral blood mononuclear cells (PBMCs), obtained when the disease was refractory, from a patient treated with antithyroid drugs. These receptors all stem from a female donor with Graves disease. Each CDR3 is given with its conserved first and last residue. D genes are given only for firm matches. Size tells how often a clone was seen (once, few, many) or the class of an expanded clone, and some rows leave it out.

CDR3 protein: CSASRAQLAGGTPGWEQYF; CDR3 DNA: TGCAGTGCTTCCCGGGCCCAGTTAGCGGGGGGGACCCCCGGGTGGGAGCAGTACTTC; clone size: few; V gene: TRBV20-1; J gene: TRBJ2-7; D gene: TRBD2
CDR3 protein: CSVGSGRGTGELFF; CDR3 DNA: TGCAGCGTTGGGAGCGGGAGAGGGACCGGGGAGCTGTTTTTT; clone size: -; V gene: TRBV29-1; J gene: TRBJ2-2; D gene: TRBD2
CDR3 protein: CAISPKVNYGYTF; CDR3 DNA: TGTGCCATCAGTCCCAAAGTCAACTATGGCTACACCTTC; clone size: many; V gene: TRBV10-3; J gene: TRBJ1-2; D gene: -
CDR3 protein: CASSSGQIDEKLFF; CDR3 DNA: TGCGCCAGCAGCTCGGGACAGATTGACGAAAAACTGTTTTTT; clone size: many; V gene: TRBV5-1; J gene: TRBJ1-4; D gene: TRBD1
CDR3 protein: CASSFDRGTEAFF; CDR3 DNA: TGTGCCAGCAGCTTTGACAGGGGTACTGAAGCTTTCTTT; clone size: many; V gene: TRBV7-2; J gene: TRBJ1-1; D gene: TRBD1
CDR3 protein: CASSLGGGGGSIQYF; CDR3 DNA: TGTGCCAGCAGCTTAGGGGGTGGGGGGGGAAGCATTCAGTACTTC; clone size: many; V gene: TRBV7-2; J gene: TRBJ2-4; D gene: TRBD2
CDR3 protein: CSARDLALENYGYTF; CDR3 DNA: TGCAGTGCTAGAGATTTAGCCTTAGAGAACTATGGCTACACCTTC; clone size: -; V gene: TRBV20-1; J gene: TRBJ1-2; D gene: -
CDR3 protein: CASTKDRADYGYTF; CDR3 DNA: TGTGCCAGTACCAAGGACAGGGCTGACTATGGCTACACCTTC; clone size: -; V gene: TRBV19; J gene: TRBJ1-2; D gene: TRBD1
CDR3 protein: CASSQDRGHEQYF; CDR3 DNA: TGTGCCAGCAGCCAAGACAGGGGGCACGAGCAGTACTTC; clone size: few; V gene: TRBV3-1; J gene: TRBJ2-7; D gene: TRBD1
CDR3 protein: CASSKRGVEKLFF; CDR3 DNA: TGTGCCAGCAGCAAACGGGGGGTTGAAAAACTGTTTTTT; clone size: few; V gene: TRBV7-8; J gene: TRBJ1-4; D gene: -
CDR3 protein: CASSLGGAGGDYEQYF; CDR3 DNA: TGTGCCAGCAGCTTAGGTGGGGCGGGGGGGGACTACGAGCAGTACTTC; clone size: -; V gene: TRBV7-8; J gene: TRBJ2-7; D gene: TRBD2
CDR3 protein: CSARSPLAAKREQFF; CDR3 DNA: TGCAGTGCTAGAAGTCCCCTAGCGGCTAAGAGGGAGCAGTTCTTC; clone size: -; V gene: TRBV20-1; J gene: TRBJ2-1; D gene: TRBD2
CDR3 protein: CASSQDQSARNEKLFF; CDR3 DNA: TGTGCCAGCAGCCAAGATCAGTCAGCCCGGAATGAAAAACTGTTTTTT; clone size: -; V gene: TRBV4-2; J gene: TRBJ1-4; D gene: -
CDR3 protein: CASSWGTPPRWETQYF; CDR3 DNA: TGTGCCAGCAGTTGGGGGACTCCACCGCGTTGGGAGACCCAGTACTTC; clone size: many; V gene: TRBV6-5; J gene: TRBJ2-5; D gene: -
CDR3 protein: CASSSNRGDTIYF; CDR3 DNA: TGTGCCAGCAGCTCGAACAGGGGGGACACCATATATTTT; clone size: -; V gene: TRBV2; J gene: TRBJ1-3; D gene: TRBD1
CDR3 protein: CASSPLPGTSNYEQYF; CDR3 DNA: TGTGCCAGCTCACCGCTACCCGGGACTAGCAACTACGAGCAGTACTTC; clone size: -; V gene: TRBV18; J gene: TRBJ2-7; D gene: TRBD2
CDR3 protein: CASSSRGGRETQYF; CDR3 DNA: TGTGCCAGCAGCTCGCGGGGGGGCCGAGAGACCCAGTACTTC; clone size: many; V gene: TRBV7-6; J gene: TRBJ2-5; D gene: TRBD2
CDR3 protein: CASSYPTATQEKLFF; CDR3 DNA: TGCGCCAGCAGCTACCCGACAGCTACCCAAGAAAAACTGTTTTTT; clone size: many; V gene: TRBV4-1; J gene: TRBJ1-4; D gene: -